This TCR beta chain was found in a study of blood T cell repertoires in COVID-19. Study context: Italy, Spain and the United States were the sources of the convalescent and acute COVID-19 samples.

Assay: immunoSEQ multiplex PCR; the TCRdb copy retains only in-frame clones and omits some. Of a few hundred thousand clones listed, 80% to 90% are singletons. The CDR3 extends over 16 amino acids. Germline V gene sequence: CDR1 MNHEY, CDR2 SVGAGI. The V segment lost 2 bases and the J segment 4 bases; nucleotides outside the gene matches: 6. What was sequenced was peripheral blood. This chain uses TRBV6-5 with TRBJ2-7; 12 bases align to TRBD1. The origin of this receptor is a woman in her thirties with COVID-19, enrolled during active disease. The CDR3 sequence is CASSYPGTGGSYEQYF. The DNA of the CDR3 is TGTGCCAGCAGTTACCCCGGGACAGGGGGCTCGTACGAGCAGTACTTC.